This record covers a single TCR beta chain. Antigen: not known. CDR3 length equals 12 residues. Trimming shortened V by 2 bases and J by 2 bases, and 4 bases separated the two germline ends. Germline loops: CDR1 SGHTS, CDR2 YDEGEE. Time point denoted: baseline pretreatment blood. Treatment specified: 15 Gy SBRT to primary tumor, nephrectomy 4 weeks later. Serial blood draws occurred at baseline and 2 and 4 weeks post-SBRT. Clones were sequenced by immunoSEQ multiplex PCR, and TCRdb holds only the in-frame ones, with some missing. Here the sample spans roughly 130,000 clones, over 75% being singletons. The data originate from a study of radiation and T cells in renal cell carcinoma. Broader study findings: From baseline, blood top tumor clonotypes peaked at 2 weeks post-radiation.

Sequencing was performed on blood, taken from a patient whose treatment included radiotherapy and nephrectomy. The TCR was taken from a woman in her fifties or sixties with renal cell carcinoma. V is TRBV5-8 and J is TRBJ1-2; unclear D gene. The CDR3: CASSFWNYGYTF. The CDR3 DNA reads TGTGCCAGCAGCTTCTGGAACTATGGCTACACCTTC.